Following are 9 T cell receptor beta chains from one sample sequenced in a study of blood T cell repertoires in COVID-19. Produced via immunoSEQ multiplex PCR; TCRdb's table is partial and in-frame only. This sample has approximately 130,000 clones, with around 85% found just once. The sequenced material came from peripheral blood. All receptors come from a man in his 60s with acute or convalescent COVID-19.

J is TRBJ1-5 and V is TRBV3-1 (or the pseudogene TRBV3-2); D is unclear. V lost 1 base and J lost 4, with 11 bases in between. Germline V CDR1 and CDR2: LGHDT, YNNKEL (reference sequence). The CDR3 has 15 amino acids. The CDR3 loop reads CASSQGIAGNQPQHF. The CDR3 DNA sequence: TGTGCCAGCAGCCAAGGAATTGCAGGTAATCAGCCCCAGCATTTT.

The chain has TRBV4-2 and TRBJ2-5; 7 bases fit TRBD2. V lost 1 base, J lost 0 bases, and 8 bases stayed unmatched. CDR1 is LGHNA and CDR2 is YNFKEQ in the germline V gene. CDR3 length: 17 residues. CDR3 nucleotide sequence: TGTGCCAGCAGCCAAGTGGGAGCGGGAACGTACCAAGAGACCCAGTACTTC. Residues: CASSQVGAGTYQETQYF.

The rearrangement uses TRBV9 and TRBJ2-1, with a possible D match to TRBD2 (6 bases). This CDR3 is built from 16 residues. Germline values: CDR1 SGDLS, CDR2 YYNGEE. V gave up 4 bases and J gave up 5 bases, with 19 bases separating them. CDR3 sequence reads: CASSSKVERVHNEQFF. The DNA of the CDR3 is TGTGCCAGCAGCTCTAAAGTCGAGCGGGTCCACAATGAGCAGTTCTTC.

V and J are TRBV12-5 and TRBJ2-2, with 9 bases aligning to TRBD1. The J segment lost 5 bases and the V segment lost 3 bases, leaving 4 bases of the junction unmatched. Germline assignment: CDR1 LGHNT and CDR2 FRNRAP. The CDR3 is made up of 15 amino acids. CDR3 region: CASGFLQGATGELFF. The CDR3 DNA reads TGTGCTAGTGGTTTTTTACAGGGGGCGACCGGGGAGCTGTTTTTT.

The chain links TRBV3-1 (or the pseudogene TRBV3-2) to TRBJ2-5; TRBD2 agrees at 10 bases. The junction had 8 bases not matched to a gene; V was cut back by 6 bases and J by 1 base. Germline CDR1 LGHDT, CDR2 YNNKEL (reference sequence). The length of the CDR3 is 16 residues. CDR3 loop: CASRPSAGGIQETQYF. DNA for the CDR3: TGTGCCAGCAGACCCTCAGCGGGAGGGATCCAAGAGACCCAGTACTTC.

The rearrangement uses TRBV18 and TRBJ1-1, with a tentative D call TRBD1 (6 bases). Trimming shortened V by 4 bases and J by 3 bases, and 12 bases separated the two germline ends. Looked up from germline, CDR1 is KGHSH and CDR2 is LQKENI. The CDR3 has 14 amino acids. Here the CDR3 reads CASSLRGGDTEAFF. The CDR3 DNA follows: TGTGCCAGCTCACTGAGGGGGGGAGACACTGAAGCTTTCTTT.

This chain joins TRBV5-5 and TRBJ1-1; D may be TRBD1 (6 bases). Germline CDR1 reads SGHKS; CDR2 reads YYEKEE (reference sequence). V was shortened by 4 bases and J by 5 bases, with 15 bases between the two germline ends. The CDR3 sequence is 14 residues long. Here the CDR3 reads CASSLNTGWTEAFF. The CDR3 nucleotides read TGTGCCAGCAGCCTTAATACAGGGTGGACTGAAGCTTTCTTT.

This sequence joins TRBV30 and TRBJ2-2; perhaps TRBD2 as D (5 bases). The CDR3 spans 13 residues. Between the trimmed V and J ends, which lost 3 bases and 0 bases, there was a span of 5 bases. Germline CDR1 and CDR2: GTSNPN and SVGIG (reference sequence). CDR3 bases: TGTGCCTGGAGGAGGGCGAACACCGGGGAGCTGTTTTTT. Amino acids: CAWRRANTGELFF.

V gene TRBV4-3 combines with J gene TRBJ2-3; 7 positions match TRBD2. This CDR3 has 16 amino acids. The germline gives CDR1 LGHNA, CDR2 YSLEER. The ends lost 1 base at V and 2 bases at J; junction bases unmatched: 6. This chain's CDR3 is CASSQAPSGLTDTQYF. Here the CDR3 DNA reads TGCGCCAGCAGCCAAGCACCTAGCGGCCTCACAGATACGCAGTATTTT.